The sequence of this TCR beta chain was determined in a study of CD8+ T cells in alopecia areata. Treatment specified: oral pan-JAK inhibitor, 5-10 mg twice daily. Isolation of CD4+ and CD8+ T cells from PBMCs was achieved by sorting. The authors extracted RNA and reverse transcribed it into cDNA as the sequencing template. Assay: immunoSEQ multiplex PCR; the TCRdb copy retains only in-frame clones and omits some. The sample shows 120,000 or so clones, 50% to 75% of them seen only once. Germline CDR1 and CDR2: SQVTM and ANQGSEA. V was pared by 5 bases and J by 5 bases, with 9 bases between. CDR3 length equals 12 residues. Comments on this clone: Other DNA sequences in this specimen translate into the identical CDR3.

V gene TRBV29-1 combines with J gene TRBJ2-2; D remains unclear. This specimen was CD8+ T cells sorted from blood, taken at week 4, from a patient treated with tofacitinib. This sequence originates from a human donor with alopecia areata. CDR3 protein: CSVLGLTGELFF. The DNA of the CDR3 is TGCAGCGTTCTGGGATTGACCGGGGAGCTGTTTTTT.